One sample yielded the 19 T cell receptor beta chains listed below, sequenced in a study of cytomegalovirus exposure and HLA in healthy donors. Vbeta (60) and Jbeta (13) primers were used in the PCR. Clones were sequenced by immunoSEQ multiplex PCR, and TCRdb holds only the in-frame ones, with some missing. The repertoire holds about 73,000 clones, with 65% to 70% as singletons. The sequencing sample was made of PBMCs. Receptors originate from a woman aged 45-65 years in good health and CMV-seropositive.

The chain is built from TRBV5-1 and TRBJ2-5, with 7 bases fitting TRBD1. V gave up 0 bases and J gave up 5 bases; unmatched junction bases: 7. This CDR3 has 15 residues. Per germline, CDR1 SGHRS and CDR2 YFSETQ. CDR3 protein: CASSLGDSLKETQYF. CDR3 sequence (DNA): TGCGCCAGCAGCTTGGGGGACAGTTTAAAGGAGACCCAGTACTTC.

The chain is built from TRBV28 and TRBJ1-2, with 8 positions matching TRBD1. After removal of 6 bases from V and 0 bases from J, the junction contained 6 bases not matched to a gene. This CDR3 spans 15 amino acids. The germline CDR1 and CDR2 sequences are MDHEN and SYDVKM. In nucleotides, the CDR3 is TGTGCCAGCAGGCAACAGGGGGGGACTAACTATGGCTACACCTTC. As protein: CASRQQGGTNYGYTF.

This clone was counted between two and nine times. The chain uses TRBV11-2 and TRBJ2-2; D may be TRBD1 (6 bases). This CDR3 is built from 14 residues. Germline values: CDR1 SGHAT, CDR2 FQNNGV. Trimming shortened V by 6 bases and J by 2 bases, and 10 bases separated the two germline ends. CDR3 DNA: TGTGCCAGCAGTTCAGGGACAAACACCGGGGAGCTGTTTTTT. This translates into CASSSGTNTGELFF.

This clone was observed a few times. As DNA, the CDR3 is TGTGCCAGCATCCTAAGGGGCAGTGTCTCTGGAAACACCATATATTTT. This sequence encodes CASILRGSVSGNTIYF. The chain uses TRBV7-9 and TRBJ1-3, with D possibly being TRBD1 (5 bases). Germline V gene lookup returns CDR1 SEHNR and CDR2 FQNEAQ (reference sequence). The CDR3 has 16 residues. V was trimmed by 7 bases and J by 0 bases, leaving 16 bases between them.

This clone came up a few times. The chain employs TRBV6-5 and TRBJ2-1, with D possibly being TRBD1 (6 bases). The CDR3 consists of 15 residues. The V and J ends lost 0 bases and 5 bases respectively, with 11 bases between them. Germline assignment: CDR1 MNHEY and CDR2 SVGAGI. The chain's CDR3 is CASSYSGKGDNEQFF. As DNA, the CDR3 is TGTGCCAGCAGTTACTCAGGGAAGGGGGACAATGAGCAGTTCTTC.

The gene calls are TRBV11-1 and TRBJ2-5; maybe TRBD2 (6 bases). Per the germline V gene, CDR1 is SGHAT and CDR2 is FQDESV (reference sequence). V was cut by 3 bases and J by 2 bases, with 10 bases left in between. CDR3 length: 14 amino acids. The CDR3 sequence: CASSFDSGQETQYF. The CDR3, as DNA: TGTGCCAGCAGCTTCGATAGCGGACAAGAGACCCAGTACTTC.

V is TRBV28 and J is TRBJ2-3, with 9 bases identical to TRBD1. Germline CDR1 and CDR2: MDHEN and SYDVKM. This CDR3 is built from 19 residues. With V trimmed by 2 bases and J by 8 bases, 20 bases remained unmatched. The CDR3 loop is CASSLPTQGTGPMSVTQYF. Written as DNA, the CDR3 is TGTGCCAGCAGTTTACCAACCCAGGGGACAGGGCCAATGTCAGTTACGCAGTATTTT.

This clone was seen only once. This sequence joins TRBV19 and TRBJ1-4, with TRBD1 matching over 8 bases. The ends lost 5 bases at V and 6 bases at J; junction bases unmatched: 8. There are 15 residues in the CDR3. The germline gives CDR1 LNHDA, CDR2 SQIVND (reference sequence). The CDR3 sequence is CASSFRQGQDEKLFF. The CDR3 DNA follows: TGTGCCAGTAGTTTCCGACAGGGGCAGGATGAAAAACTGTTTTTT. Filled out from reference TRBV19 and TRBJ1-4, the complete variable domain reads DGGITQSPKYLFRKEGQNVTLSCEQNLNHDAMYWYRQDPGQGLRLIYYSQIVNDFQKGDIAEGYSVSREKKESFPLTVTSAQKNPTAFYLCASSFRQGQDEKLFFGSGTQLSVL.

The chain links TRBV28 to TRBJ2-7; 9 bases are shared with TRBD2. The V and J ends lost 4 bases and 6 bases, in that order; junction bases with no gene match: 7. This CDR3 comprises 14 residues. The germline V gene has CDR1 MDHEN and CDR2 SYDVKM. The CDR3 DNA reads as TGTGCCAGCAGTTGGGGCGGGGGGGCCTCCGAGCAGTACGTC. Translating gives CASSWGGGASEQYV.

This clone was seen more than once but under ten times. The chain uses TRBV18 and TRBJ2-1; D may be TRBD2 (5 bases). This CDR3 region has 15 residues. CDR1 and CDR2 (germline): KGHSH, LQKENI. V gave up 4 bases and J gave up 10 bases, with 20 bases separating them. CDR3 residues: CASSLDTPGIKEQFF. The CDR3 coding sequence is TGTGCCAGCTCACTAGACACCCCGGGGATCAAAGAGCAGTTCTTC.

The chain links TRBV6-1 to TRBJ2-7; D uncertain. The ends were cut back, 4 bases at V and 2 bases at J, with 21 bases in the middle. Germline assignment: CDR1 MNHNS and CDR2 SASEGT. This CDR3 has 17 amino acids. CDR3 sequence: CASSARVHPELPYEQYF. CDR3 nucleotide sequence: TGTGCCAGCAGTGCCCGGGTTCATCCGGAGTTGCCCTACGAGCAGTACTTC.

The V gene is TRBV9, the J gene TRBJ1-2; 9 nucleotides align to TRBD1. The length of the CDR3 is 17 residues. Germline V gives CDR1 SGDLS, CDR2 YYNGEE. The V gene end was trimmed by 4 bases and the J gene end by 0 bases; junction bases not matched to a gene: 10. CDR3 bases: TGTGCCAGCAGCATCGGGACAGGGAAGGAAGCTAACTATGGCTACACCTTC. Its protein is CASSIGTGKEANYGYTF.

The rearrangement joins TRBV7-8 to TRBJ1-6; TRBD1 agrees at 10 bases. Trimming took 5 bases from V and 0 from J; bases not matched to a gene: 4. Germline V gene data show CDR1 as SGHVS and CDR2 as FQNEAQ. CDR3 length: 17 amino acids. The CDR3 DNA reads as TGTGCCAGCAGCCCGCGGACAGGGGGCTCCTATAATTCACCCCTCCACTTT. Protein product: CASSPRTGGSYNSPLHF.

This chain joins TRBV9 and TRBJ1-1, with unresolved D. This CDR3 contains 13 residues. Germline CDR1 reads SGDLS; CDR2 reads YYNGEE. Trimming stripped 3 bases from V and 0 bases from J, with 6 bases between. CDR3 nucleotide sequence: TGTGCCAGCAGCGGGCCCATGAACACTGAAGCTTTCTTT. Amino acids: CASSGPMNTEAFF.

The rearrangement links TRBV4-2 to TRBJ1-2; D might be TRBD1 (5 bases). Trimming stripped 3 bases from V and 2 bases from J, with 19 bases between. This CDR3 comprises 17 residues. In germline, CDR1 is LGHNA, CDR2 YNFKEQ. The CDR3 DNA follows: TGTGCCAGCAGCCACCCCCCATTCGGACAACCCAACTATGGCTACACCTTC. Its protein is CASSHPPFGQPNYGYTF.

The V and J genes are TRBV28 and TRBJ2-2, with no clear D. Germline CDR1 and CDR2: MDHEN and SYDVKM. The V and J ends lost 5 bases and 1 base respectively, with 17 bases between them. The CDR3 is 17 residues long. The CDR3 is CASSMNLVAENTGELFF. Written as DNA, the CDR3 is TGTGCCAGCAGTATGAACTTAGTAGCAGAGAACACCGGGGAGCTGTTTTTT.

The V and J genes are TRBV28 and TRBJ2-3, with D possibly matching TRBD2 (5 bases). Deletions cut 6 bases from V and 4 bases from J, with 11 bases between. The CDR3 sequence is 13 residues long. The germline gives CDR1 MDHEN, CDR2 SYDVKM. CDR3 sequence (DNA): TGTGCCAGCAGACTGAATAGCGCAGATACGCAGTATTTT. It specifies CASRLNSADTQYF.

A few counts support this clone. CDR3 in amino acids: CASSHAVQGANQPQHF. CDR3 sequence (DNA): TGTGCCAGTAGCCATGCAGTGCAGGGGGCAAATCAGCCCCAGCATTTT. The chain has TRBV19 and TRBJ1-5, with TRBD1 identical over 8 bases. This CDR3 spans 16 amino acids. CDR1 is LNHDA and CDR2 is SQIVND in the germline V gene (reference sequence). With 6 bases clipped from V and 4 bases from J, the junction kept 11 bases outside the gene matches.

This chain joins TRBV4-1 and TRBJ2-1; D is perhaps TRBD1 (5 bases). Germline V lookup: CDR1 MGHRA, CDR2 YSYEKL. Trimming stripped 1 base from V and 6 bases from J, with 13 bases between. This CDR3 is built from 15 residues. Written as DNA, the CDR3 is TGCGCCAGCAGCCAAGGGCAGGGTCTACCCAATGAGCAGTTCTTC. Amino acid sequence: CASSQGQGLPNEQFF.